This entry concerns a single TCR beta chain. Its antigen is unidentified. Sequenced by immunoSEQ multiplex PCR; TCRdb stores in-frame clones only, minus some. The table lists roughly 44,000 clones, 88% of them singletons. The sample is drawn from a study of radiotherapy plus CTLA-4 blockade in lung cancer. The study's findings and limits: How blood T cell clones changed early, along with interferon-beta, reportedly forecast response best. Tumor-derived TCR clones expanded in blood after radiotherapy plus ipilimumab.

CDR3 size: 14 residues. The junction had 5 bases not matched to a gene; V was cut back by 5 bases and J by 6 bases. Germline CDR1 reads SGHTA; CDR2 reads FQGNSA. The sequenced sample was peripheral blood, obtained from a patient treated with radiotherapy plus ipilimumab. This chain joins TRBV7-2 and TRBJ2-1; 9 bases map to TRBD2. This clonotype was obtained from a human donor with non-small cell lung cancer whose response to radiotherapy plus ipilimumab could not be evaluated. The CDR3 DNA sequence: TGTGCCAGCAGCCACGGGACTAGCCGCAATGAGCAGTTCTTC. The encoded protein is CASSHGTSRNEQFF. The full variable domain, completed using reference TRBV7-2 and TRBJ2-1, is GAGVSQSPSNKVTEKGKDVELRCDPISGHTALYWYRQSLGQGLEFLIYFQGNSAPDKSGLPSDRFSAERTGGSVSTLTIQRTQQEDSAVYLCASSHGTSRNEQFFGPGTRLTVL.